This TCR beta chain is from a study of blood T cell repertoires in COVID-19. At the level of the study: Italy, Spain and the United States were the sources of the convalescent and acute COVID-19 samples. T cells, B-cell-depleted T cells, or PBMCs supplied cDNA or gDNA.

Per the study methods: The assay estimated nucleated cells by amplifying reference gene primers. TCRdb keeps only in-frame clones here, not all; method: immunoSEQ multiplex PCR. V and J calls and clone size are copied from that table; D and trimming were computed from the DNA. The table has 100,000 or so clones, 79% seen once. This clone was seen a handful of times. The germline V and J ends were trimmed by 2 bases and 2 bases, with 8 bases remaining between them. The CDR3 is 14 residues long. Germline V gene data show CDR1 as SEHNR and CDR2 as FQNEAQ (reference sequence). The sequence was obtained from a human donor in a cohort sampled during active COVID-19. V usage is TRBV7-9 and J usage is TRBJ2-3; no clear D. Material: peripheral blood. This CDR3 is CASSLSLNTDTQYF. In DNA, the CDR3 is TGTGCCAGCAGCTTATCACTTAACACAGATACGCAGTATTTT.